The 15 T cell receptor beta chains below all came from one sample that was sequenced in a study of CD8+ T cells in alopecia areata. Extraction and reverse transcription of RNA yielded cDNA as the sequencing template. Measured with immunoSEQ multiplex PCR; TCRdb has only the in-frame clones, and not every one. The table shows 200,000 or so clones, with 58% occurring only once. The treatment denotes: oral pan-JAK inhibitor, 5-10 mg twice daily. The sample in question was CD4+ T cells sorted from blood, obtained at week 24, from a patient treated with tofacitinib. These receptor sequences come from a human donor with alopecia areata.

The J gene is TRBJ2-5, the V gene TRBV4-3; no clear D gene. Deletions cut 4 bases from V and 1 base from J, with 13 bases between. The CDR3 loop spans 15 amino acids. CDR1 LGHNA and CDR2 YSLEER come from the germline V gene. DNA for the CDR3: TGCGCCAGCAGCCGGGCGAGGACGGCCCAAGAGACCCAGTACTTC. Translated: CASSRARTAQETQYF.

The rearrangement links TRBV28 to TRBJ1-5, with TRBD1 matching 7 bases. The CDR3 covers 17 residues. Germline V gene lookup returns CDR1 MDHEN and CDR2 SYDVKM. V trimming: 2 bases; J trimming: 1 base; junction bases outside the gene matches: 8. The CDR3: CASSLPTGMASNQPQHF. DNA of the CDR3: TGTGCCAGCAGTTTACCGACAGGGATGGCAAGCAATCAGCCCCAGCATTTT.

Comment on this clone: This sample includes further DNA sequences coding for the same CDR3. V is TRBV30 and J is TRBJ1-5, with a tentative D call TRBD1 (5 bases). The CDR3 is 13 amino acids. Germline CDR1 is GTSNPN and CDR2 is SVGIG (reference sequence). Trimming shortened V by 0 bases and J by 4 bases, and 7 bases separated the two germline ends. Here the CDR3 DNA reads TGTGCCTGGAGTGTTCGGGGGAATCAGCCCCAGCATTTT. It yields the protein CAWSVRGNQPQHF.

The chain carries TRBV5-1 and TRBJ2-3; 9 bases align to TRBD2. With V trimmed by 4 bases and J by 2 bases, 8 bases remained unmatched. CDR3 length: 16 residues. In germline, CDR1 is SGHRS, CDR2 YFSETQ. In DNA form, the CDR3 reads TGCGCCAGCAGCCGCAGCGGGGGGTCTTTCACAGATACGCAGTATTTT. This codes for CASSRSGGSFTDTQYF. Full variable domain (missing parts from reference TRBV5-1 and TRBJ2-3): KAGVTQTPRYLIKTRGQQVTLSCSPISGHRSVSWYQQTPGQGLQFLFEYFSETQRNKGNFPGRFSGRQFSNSRSEMNVSTLELGDSALYLCASSRSGGSFTDTQYFGPGTRLTVL.

This clone was seen only a few times. V and J are TRBV7-6 and TRBJ1-1, with no clear D. Germline lookup yields CDR1 SGHVS and CDR2 FNYEAQ. The CDR3 covers 14 residues. Trimming shortened V by 2 bases and J by 1 base, and 8 bases separated the two germline ends. The CDR3 DNA is TGTGCCAGCAGCTTACAGGTCGAGAACACTGAAGCTTTCTTT. This sequence encodes CASSLQVENTEAFF.

The rearrangement links TRBV5-1 to TRBJ2-5; D is unresolved. Germline V gene sequence: CDR1 SGHRS, CDR2 YFSETQ. V shed 3 bases and J shed 1 base, with 4 bases lying between them. The CDR3 covers 12 residues. The DNA of the CDR3 is TGCGCCAGCAGCTCTTTCCAAGAGACCCAGTACTTC. The encoded protein is CASSSFQETQYF.

This clone appeared a few times. This chain connects TRBV28 to TRBJ1-5; D is perhaps TRBD1 (5 bases). CDR3 length: 15 amino acids. Trimming shortened V by 4 bases and J by 5 bases, and 15 bases separated the two germline ends. Germline values: CDR1 MDHEN, CDR2 SYDVKM. The DNA for the CDR3 is TGTGCCAGCAGTTCCCCTGGGGGTGCCCATCAGCCCCAGCATTTT. It encodes CASSSPGGAHQPQHF.

The genes are TRBV6-5 and TRBJ1-5; no clear D gene. Germline V gene sequence: CDR1 MNHEY, CDR2 SVGAGI. The CDR3 is made up of 13 amino acids. Trimming removed 6 bases at V and 0 bases at J, with 6 bases between. The CDR3 here is CASRRTSNQPQHF. In nucleotides, the CDR3 is TGTGCCAGCAGACGGACTAGCAATCAGCCCCAGCATTTT.

The chain carries TRBV6-6 and TRBJ2-3; D gene unclear. This CDR3 comprises 11 residues. From germline, CDR1 is MNHNY and CDR2 SVGAGI (reference sequence). Trimming cost V 5 bases and J 1 base, with 1 base left between them. The CDR3 region is CASSRTDTQYF. In nucleotides, the CDR3 is TGTGCCAGCAGTCGCACAGATACGCAGTATTTT.

This chain uses TRBV5-1 with TRBJ1-2; D unresolved. The CDR3 covers 14 residues. The V end lost 0 bases, the J end lost 2 bases, and 8 bases lay between the germline ends. Germline-derived CDR1 and CDR2 are SGHRS and YFSETQ. The CDR3 reads CASSLGVENYGYTF. CDR3 DNA sequence: TGCGCCAGCAGCTTGGGGGTAGAAAACTATGGCTACACCTTC.

This clone showed up just a few times. This sequence joins TRBV29-1 and TRBJ1-2; TRBD1 is a possible D gene (6 bases). Germline assignment: CDR1 SQVTM and CDR2 ANQGSEA. V lost 5 bases and J lost 8, with 12 bases in between. The CDR3 covers 11 residues. The DNA of the CDR3 is TGCAGCGTTCAACAGGGTCAAGGCTACACCTTC. Translating it yields CSVQQGQGYTF.

The table lists this clone with a few counts. The chain is built from TRBV2 and TRBJ2-1, with D possibly matching TRBD2 (6 bases). The germline V and J ends were trimmed by 4 bases and 4 bases, with 11 bases remaining between them. Germline V lookup: CDR1 SNHLY, CDR2 FYNNEI. The CDR3 contains 14 residues. CDR3 sequence: CASSVMAGYNEQFF. The CDR3 nucleotides read TGTGCCAGCAGTGTCATGGCGGGATACAATGAGCAGTTCTTC.

The chain couples TRBV29-1 to TRBJ2-3, with D possibly being TRBD2 (6 bases). The CDR3 loop spans 12 amino acids. The V gene lost 7 bases and the J gene lost 3 bases, with 11 bases spanning the gap. Germline V gives CDR1 SQVTM, CDR2 ANQGSEA. The CDR3 loop reads CSAESGTDTQYF. The DNA for the CDR3 is TGCAGCGCTGAGAGCGGGACAGATACGCAGTATTTT.

This clone was counted between two and nine times. The rearrangement uses TRBV27 and TRBJ2-2; D not resolved. This CDR3 has 11 amino acids. The germline CDR1 and CDR2 sequences are MNHEY and SMNVEV (reference sequence). Trimming pared 6 bases from V and 7 bases from J, leaving 6 bases between. In DNA form, the CDR3 reads TGTGCCAGCAGCCGCCTCGGGGAGCTGTTTTTT. Its translation is CASSRLGELFF.

The J gene is TRBJ1-1, the V gene TRBV30; no definite D call. The CDR3 extends over 11 amino acids. The V gene's germline CDR1 is GTSNPN and CDR2 SVGIG (reference sequence). The ends were cut back, 1 base at V and 8 bases at J, with 8 bases in the middle. The CDR3 here is CAWSGVAEAFF. The DNA for the CDR3 is TGTGCCTGGAGTGGTGTCGCCGAAGCTTTCTTT.